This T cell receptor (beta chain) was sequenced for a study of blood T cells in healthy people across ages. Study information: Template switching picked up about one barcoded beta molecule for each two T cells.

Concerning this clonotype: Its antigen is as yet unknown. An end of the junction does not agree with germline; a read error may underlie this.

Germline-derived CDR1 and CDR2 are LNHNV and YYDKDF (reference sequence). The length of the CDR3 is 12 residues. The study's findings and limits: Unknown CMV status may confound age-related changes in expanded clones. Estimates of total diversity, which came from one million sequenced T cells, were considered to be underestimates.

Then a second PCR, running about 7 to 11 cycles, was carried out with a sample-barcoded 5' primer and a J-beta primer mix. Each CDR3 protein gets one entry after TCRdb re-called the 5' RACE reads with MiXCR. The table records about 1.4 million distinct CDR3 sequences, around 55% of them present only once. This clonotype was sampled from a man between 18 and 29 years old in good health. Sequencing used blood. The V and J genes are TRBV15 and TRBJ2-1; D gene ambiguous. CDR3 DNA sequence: TGTGCCACTAGCAACCCCTCCAATGAGCAGTTCTTC. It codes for CATSNPSNEQFF.